One sample yielded the 20 T cell receptor beta chains listed below, sequenced in a study of long-term antiretroviral therapy in people with HIV. Sequencing relied on immunoSEQ assay v3.0, run at survey level. Profiling relied on immunoSEQ multiplex PCR, and the TCRdb table lists in-frame clones only, not all of them. Here the sample spans roughly 28,000 clones, around 80% being singletons. Sequencing was performed on unsorted PBMCs, taken 1.5 years before starting antiretroviral therapy. The receptor set was obtained from a man aged 18-30 years with HIV.

The J gene is TRBJ1-2, the V gene TRBV11-2; the D gene is possibly TRBD1 (6 bases). This CDR3 contains 13 residues. V gave up 8 bases and J gave up 6 bases, with 16 bases separating them. Germline lookup yields CDR1 SGHAT and CDR2 FQNNGV. This chain's CDR3 is CASLGWGRDGYTF. CDR3 coding DNA: TGTGCCAGCCTGGGTTGGGGGCGGGATGGCTACACCTTC. The full variable domain, in which reference TRBV11-2 and TRBJ1-2 provide the parts outside the CDR3, is EAGVAQSPRYKIIEKRQSVAFWCNPISGHATLYWYQQILGQGPKLLIQFQNNGVVDDSQLPKDRFSAERLKGVDSTLKIQPAKLEDSAVYLCASLGWGRDGYTFGSGTRLTVV.

The chain is built from TRBV7-2 and TRBJ2-6; 8 nucleotides line up with TRBD2. The J segment lost 2 bases and the V segment lost 5 bases, leaving 11 bases of the junction unmatched. Per the germline V gene, CDR1 is SGHTA and CDR2 is FQGNSA. There are 18 residues in the CDR3. CDR3 sequence reads: CASSPTGGRRAGANVLTF. The CDR3 nucleotides are TGTGCCAGCAGCCCGACGGGGGGGCGCAGGGCTGGGGCCAACGTCCTGACTTTC.

The chain carries TRBV19 and TRBJ2-3; the match to TRBD2 covers 11 bases. This CDR3 spans 13 amino acids. Losses at the gene ends were 7 bases for V and 6 bases for J; bases not matched to a gene: 3. The germline V gene encodes CDR1 LNHDA and CDR2 SQIVND (reference sequence). CDR3 DNA sequence: TGTGCCAGTAAAACTAGCGGGAGTGATACGCAGTATTTT. It codes for CASKTSGSDTQYF.

The chain employs TRBV5-4 and TRBJ1-2; 9 bases align to TRBD1. The ends lost 2 bases at V and 5 bases at J; junction bases unmatched: 1. The CDR3 contains 13 residues. The germline V gene encodes CDR1 SGHNT and CDR2 YYREEE (reference sequence). CDR3 sequence (DNA): TGTGCCAGCAGCTTACAGGGGGCTTATGGCTACACCTTC. Amino acid sequence: CASSLQGAYGYTF. Full variable domain (missing parts from reference TRBV5-4 and TRBJ1-2): ETGVTQSPTHLIKTRGQQVTLRCSSQSGHNTVSWYQQALGQGPQFIFQYYREEENGRGNFPPRFSGLQFPNYSSELNVNALELDDSALYLCASSLQGAYGYTFGSGTRLTVV.

The sample holds one count of this clone. The chain uses TRBV11-2 and TRBJ2-7, with 7 bases aligning to TRBD1. Germline loops: CDR1 SGHAT, CDR2 FQNNGV. V lost 0 bases, J lost 4 bases, and 9 bases stayed unmatched. The length of the CDR3 is 16 residues. The CDR3 reads CASSLDLVARGYEQYF. The DNA of the CDR3 is TGTGCCAGCAGCTTAGATCTAGTCGCCAGGGGGTACGAGCAGTACTTC.

This chain joins TRBV13 and TRBJ1-2, with a weak D call TRBD1 (5 bases). The CDR3 totals 14 residues. The germline V gene encodes CDR1 PRHDT and CDR2 FYEKMQ (reference sequence). V was pared by 0 bases and J by 4 bases, with 9 bases between. The CDR3 spells CASSLGRAPYGYTF. Written as DNA, the CDR3 is TGTGCCAGCAGCTTAGGCAGGGCTCCCTATGGCTACACCTTC.

This clone appeared a single time. The chain joins TRBV27 to TRBJ2-1; a weak D match, TRBD2 (7 bases). V lost 2 bases and J 4 bases, leaving 15 bases between the germline ends. The germline gives CDR1 MNHEY, CDR2 SMNVEV (reference sequence). The CDR3 contains 16 residues. The CDR3 here is CASSLPGGQKYNEQFF. The DNA for the CDR3 is TGTGCCAGCAGTTTACCGGGGGGCCAAAAGTACAATGAGCAGTTCTTC.

V gene TRBV28 combines with J gene TRBJ2-5; D ambiguous. V lost 6 bases, J lost 7 bases, and 18 bases lay in between. The CDR3 extends over 14 amino acids. The V gene's germline CDR1 is MDHEN and CDR2 SYDVKM. The CDR3 spells CASREPSTLGTQYF. DNA for the CDR3: TGTGCCAGCAGGGAACCCTCAACCTTAGGGACCCAGTACTTC.

The gene calls are TRBV5-4 and TRBJ2-1; D possibly corresponds to TRBD2 (6 bases). V lost 4 bases and J 5 bases, leaving 19 bases between the germline ends. The CDR3 consists of 16 residues. Germline V gives CDR1 SGHNT, CDR2 YYREEE (reference sequence). The CDR3 loop reads CASSRERVGWNNEQFF. The CDR3, as DNA: TGTGCCAGCAGCCGGGAGCGGGTGGGATGGAACAATGAGCAGTTCTTC.

Points on this clone: Other DNA sequences of this sample code for an identical CDR3. The CDR3 coding sequence is TGTGCCAGCAGTGATGACAATTACAATGAGCAGTTCTTC. It is translated as CASSDDNYNEQFF. This rearrangement joins TRBV6-6 to TRBJ2-1; no firm D call. Germline lookup yields CDR1 MNHNY and CDR2 SVGAGI (reference sequence). The CDR3 contains 13 residues. V lost 5 bases and J lost 4, with 9 bases in between.

The chain recombines TRBV2 with TRBJ2-3, with a tentative D call TRBD1 (5 bases). The CDR3 has 15 amino acids. In germline, CDR1 is SNHLY, CDR2 FYNNEI. Trimming took 8 bases from V and 1 from J, leaving 16 bases between them. CDR3 residues: CASLRQGEGTDTQYF. CDR3 sequence (DNA): TGTGCCAGCCTGAGGCAAGGGGAAGGCACAGATACGCAGTATTTT.

V usage is TRBV7-8 and J usage is TRBJ2-3; the match to TRBD2 covers 7 bases. After removal of 0 bases from V and 5 bases from J, the junction contained 5 bases not matched to a gene. The CDR3 runs 15 residues. The germline gives CDR1 SGHVS, CDR2 FQNEAQ. The CDR3 DNA follows: TGTGCCAGCAGCTTAGCGGGAGGGCCTAGAGATACGCAGTATTTT. Amino acid sequence: CASSLAGGPRDTQYF.

This clone was seen only a few times. The rearrangement links TRBV30 to TRBJ1-5; D is ambiguous. Germline CDR1 is GTSNPN and CDR2 is SVGIG (reference sequence). This CDR3 is built from 15 residues. Trimming removed 0 bases from V and 0 bases from J, with 9 bases in between. CDR3 nucleotide sequence: TGTGCCTGGAGTGTAAGTCGGTATAGCAATCAGCCCCAGCATTTT. Amino acids: CAWSVSRYSNQPQHF.

This clone was observed a handful of times. This chain joins TRBV6-6 and TRBJ1-6, with D possibly TRBD1 on 5 matching bases. V lost 4 bases and J 8 bases, leaving 9 bases between the germline ends. The germline V gene encodes CDR1 MNHNY and CDR2 SVGAGI (reference sequence). This CDR3 has 13 residues. The DNA of the CDR3 is TGTGCCAGCAGTTCAGACAGTTATTCACCCCTCCACTTT. It is translated as CASSSDSYSPLHF.

This chain connects TRBV27 to TRBJ2-3; TRBD2 matches at 8 bases. The CDR3 is 15 residues long. V shed 4 bases, J shed 6 bases, and the junction held 9 bases outside the gene matches. Germline-derived CDR1 and CDR2 are MNHEY and SMNVEV (reference sequence). The CDR3 protein is CASSSRGAGADTQYF. The CDR3 nucleotides read TGTGCCAGCAGTTCCCGGGGAGCGGGGGCTGATACGCAGTATTTT.

The chain recombines TRBV2 with TRBJ1-2; 8 bases line up with TRBD1. This CDR3 comprises 12 residues. V dropped 7 bases and J dropped 7; count of bases not matched to a gene: 5. Germline-derived CDR1 and CDR2 are SNHLY and FYNNEI. Here the CDR3 reads CASTPDRAGYTF. CDR3 DNA: TGTGCCAGCACTCCGGACAGGGCTGGCTACACCTTC.

This clone turned up a few times. V usage is TRBV5-4 and J usage is TRBJ2-7; D unresolved. V gave up 0 bases and J gave up 2 bases, with 9 bases separating them. In germline, CDR1 is SGHNT, CDR2 YYREEE (reference sequence). The CDR3 is made up of 14 amino acids. The DNA for the CDR3 is TGTGCCAGCAGCTTGGATAAAAGGACCTACGAGCAGTACTTC. This gives the protein CASSLDKRTYEQYF.

For the CDR3, the DNA is TGTGCCAGCAGTGAACCAGCGGGGGACACAGATACGCAGTATTTT. Amino acids: CASSEPAGDTDTQYF. The chain couples TRBV6-1 to TRBJ2-3; 8 bases are shared with TRBD2. Germline assignment: CDR1 MNHNS and CDR2 SASEGT. The CDR3 length is 15 residues. With 2 bases clipped from V and 2 bases from J, the junction kept 3 bases outside the gene matches.

This sequence joins TRBV7-3 and TRBJ2-3; D call uncertain. This CDR3 comprises 13 residues. The V gene's germline CDR1 is SGHTA and CDR2 FQGTGA. The V end was cut by 4 bases, the J end by 3 bases, with 8 bases between. The CDR3 loop is CASSSDGTDTQYF. In DNA form, the CDR3 reads TGTGCCAGCAGCTCTGACGGGACAGATACGCAGTATTTT.

The V gene is TRBV28, the J gene TRBJ2-5, with 12 bases that match TRBD1. The J call may be faulty, since TRBJ2-7 better matches the DNA end. The CDR3 sequence is 14 residues long. Germline lookup yields CDR1 MDHEN and CDR2 SYDVKM. Here the CDR3 DNA reads TGTGCCAGCACCGGGACAGGGGGCACCTACGAGCAGTACTTC. Residues: CASTGTGGTYEQYF.